One and the same sample provided the 28 T cell receptor beta chains below, sequenced in a study of T-cell memory formation after mild COVID-19. TCRdb redid the calling of the 5' RACE reads with MiXCR, one entry per CDR3 protein. The table records a few hundred thousand distinct CDR3 sequences, around a fifth of them present only once. The sample comprised PBMCs or a T cell subset sorted from them (not recorded which). The receptor set was obtained from a man younger than 35 who had mild COVID-19 (a few samples of this study predate the infection). Cell type and time point are not known.

The V and J genes are TRBV5-1 and TRBJ2-1, with 7 bases matching TRBD1. J was trimmed by 2 bases and V by 4 bases; bases with no gene match: 6. Germline V CDR1 and CDR2: SGHRS, YFSETQ. The CDR3 totals 15 residues. The CDR3 loop is CASSPARGPYNEQFF. The DNA of the CDR3 is TGCGCCAGCAGCCCCGCTAGGGGGCCCTACAATGAGCAGTTCTTC.

J is TRBJ1-3 and V is TRBV5-1; D is unclear. Trimming shortened V by 2 bases and J by 0 bases, and 6 bases separated the two germline ends. This CDR3 comprises 14 residues. From germline, CDR1 is SGHRS and CDR2 YFSETQ. DNA of the CDR3: TGCGCCAGCAGCTTTGGCTACTCTGGAAACACCATATATTTT. It specifies CASSFGYSGNTIYF.

V usage is TRBV4-3 and J usage is TRBJ2-5; 8 bases are a match to TRBD2. CDR1 and CDR2 from the germline V gene are LGHNA and YSLEER. The V segment lost 0 bases and the J segment 1 base; nucleotides outside the gene matches: 10. CDR3 length: 18 residues. CDR3 DNA sequence: TGCGCCAGCAGCCAAGACCCCCCGGGGCGGGGGGCCCAAGAGACCCAGTACTTC. It yields the protein CASSQDPPGRGAQETQYF.

V and J are TRBV7-3 and TRBJ2-1, with a possible D match to TRBD1 (6 bases). The length of the CDR3 is 15 residues. The V end was cut by 2 bases, the J end by 7 bases, with 15 bases between. Germline loops: CDR1 SGHTA, CDR2 FQGTGA. CDR3 in DNA: TGTGCCAGCAGCTTAGGGCAGGGGTTAACGAATGAGCAGTTCTTC. Encoded protein: CASSLGQGLTNEQFF.

The chain recombines TRBV7-8 with TRBJ1-2; tentative D call: TRBD1 (5 bases). The germline V and J ends were trimmed by 5 bases and 8 bases, with 12 bases remaining between them. The germline gives CDR1 SGHVS, CDR2 FQNEAQ. The CDR3 is made up of 12 amino acids. CDR3 loop: CASSSSGLGYTF. The CDR3 nucleotides read TGTGCCAGCAGCAGCTCAGGGTTGGGCTACACCTTC. The full variable domain, its missing parts supplied by reference TRBV7-8 and TRBJ1-2, is GAGVSQSPRYKVAKRGQDVALRCDPISGHVSLFWYQQALGQGPEFLTYFQNEAQLDKSGLPSDRFFAERPEGSVSTLKIQRTQQEDSAVYLCASSSSGLGYTFGSGTRLTVV.

This chain links TRBV20-1 with TRBJ1-3; D remains ambiguous. CDR3 length: 15 amino acids. Looked up from germline, CDR1 is DFQATT and CDR2 is SNEGSKA (reference sequence). V lost 3 bases and J lost 0, with 12 bases in between. The CDR3 spells CSASPAGDSGNTIYF. CDR3 bases: TGCAGTGCTAGCCCCGCAGGAGACTCTGGAAACACCATATATTTT.

This clonotype was picked up a small number of times. The chain joins TRBV11-2 to TRBJ2-3; weak D call: TRBD2 (7 bases). Trimming shortened V by 2 bases and J by 0 bases, and 12 bases separated the two germline ends. Germline V gene lookup returns CDR1 SGHAT and CDR2 FQNNGV. This CDR3 has 16 residues. In DNA, the CDR3 is TGTGCCAGCAGCTTACCCGCGGGGGCCAGCACAGATACGCAGTATTTT. Translation: CASSLPAGASTDTQYF.

In the case of this clonotype: A much larger clone lies one base from this, so it may be a read error. The gene calls are TRBV11-2 and TRBJ2-5; D perhaps matches TRBD1 (5 bases). The CDR3 has 13 residues. In germline, CDR1 is SGHAT, CDR2 FQNNGV. Trimming removed 5 bases at V and 1 base at J, with 8 bases between. CDR3 DNA: TGTGCCAGCAGCGAGACAGTCCAAGAGACCCAGTACTTC. Encoded protein: CASSETVQETQYF. Supplemented by reference TRBV11-2 and TRBJ2-5, the full variable domain reads EAGVAQSPRYKIIEKRQSVAFWCNPISGHATLYWYQQILGQGPKLLIQFQNNGVVDDSQLPKDRFSAERLKGVDSTLKIQPAKLEDSAVYLCASSETVQETQYFGPGTRLLVL.

The gene calls are TRBV7-2 and TRBJ2-5; a possible D gene is TRBD2 (6 bases). The ends were cut back, 1 base at V and 7 bases at J, with 19 bases in the middle. The CDR3 spans 16 residues. Germline values: CDR1 SGHTA, CDR2 FQGNSA. This chain's CDR3 is CASSLESGTLYGTQYF. DNA of the CDR3: TGTGCCAGCAGCTTAGAGTCTGGGACTCTATATGGGACCCAGTACTTC.

This sequence joins TRBV6-1 and TRBJ1-1; TRBD1 matches 11 bases. CDR1 is MNHNS, CDR2 SASEGT, per germline. V was pared by 7 bases and J by 2 bases, with 6 bases of the junction left unmatched. The length of the CDR3 is 15 residues. The chain's CDR3 is CASIRGTGGNTEAFF. CDR3 bases: TGTGCCAGCATTCGAGGGACAGGGGGAAACACTGAAGCTTTCTTT.

This chain joins TRBV7-7 and TRBJ2-2; D not certain. This CDR3 region has 15 residues. The germline V gene has CDR1 SSHAT and CDR2 FNYEAQ (reference sequence). V lost 4 bases, J lost 5 bases, and 14 bases lay in between. CDR3 bases: TGTGCCAGCAGCTCCTCTCGGAGCAATACCGGGGAGCTGTTTTTT. It translates to CASSSSRSNTGELFF.

A few counts support this clonotype. The genes are TRBV4-1 and TRBJ2-7; 8 positions agree with TRBD2. Germline V gene data show CDR1 as MGHRA and CDR2 as YSYEKL. This CDR3 is 15 amino acids long. Trimming cost V 3 bases and J 0 bases; bases outside gene matches: 4. DNA for the CDR3: TGCGCCAGCAGCCACCGTAGCGGGAACTCCTACGAGCAGTACGTC. This encodes CASSHRSGNSYEQYV.

This sequence joins TRBV27 and TRBJ2-1; D is unresolved. Germline V lookup: CDR1 MNHEY, CDR2 SMNVEV (reference sequence). V gave up 4 bases and J gave up 7 bases, with 8 bases separating them. The CDR3 extends over 12 amino acids. CDR3 DNA: TGTGCCAGCAGTTCACCATTTAATGAGCAGTTCTTC. It translates to CASSSPFNEQFF.

The sample holds a few counts of this clonotype. V and J are TRBV28 and TRBJ2-7; perhaps D is TRBD1 or TRBD2 (5 bases each). This CDR3 has 14 residues. Trimming took off 5 bases at V and 4 bases at J, with 15 bases between the two ends. Germline-derived CDR1 and CDR2 are MDHEN and SYDVKM. This CDR3 is CASSLTGASYEQYV. Here the CDR3 DNA reads TGTGCCAGCAGTCTTACCGGGGCCTCTTACGAGCAGTACGTC.

This rearrangement joins TRBV4-3 to TRBJ2-3; D is undetermined. The length of the CDR3 is 15 residues. The germline V and J ends were trimmed by 4 bases and 1 base, with 12 bases remaining between them. Germline assignment: CDR1 LGHNA and CDR2 YSLEER. The CDR3 reads CASSPSTRGTDTQYF. In DNA form, the CDR3 reads TGCGCCAGCAGCCCCTCGACCCGGGGCACAGATACGCAGTATTTT.

The gene calls are TRBV30 and TRBJ1-1; a possible D gene is TRBD1 (5 bases). Germline V gives CDR1 GTSNPN, CDR2 SVGIG (reference sequence). CDR3 length equals 13 residues. Deletions cut 5 bases from V and 3 bases from J, with 13 bases between. The CDR3, as DNA: TGTGCCTGGGAACCCGGGGCGGACACTGAAGCTTTCTTT. It specifies CAWEPGADTEAFF.

The chain carries TRBV20-1 and TRBJ2-7; D call uncertain. CDR1 and CDR2 from the germline V gene are DFQATT and SNEGSKA (reference sequence). Between the trimmed V and J ends, which lost 3 bases and 6 bases, there was a span of 9 bases. The CDR3 loop spans 11 amino acids. The CDR3 sequence: CSARLVSEQYF. CDR3 DNA sequence: TGCAGTGCTAGGCTGGTTAGCGAGCAGTACTTC.

This clonotype occurred a few times. The chain has TRBV29-1 and TRBJ1-1, with TRBD1 identical over 7 bases. Trimming at V came to 3 bases and at J to 5 bases, leaving 6 bases not matched to a gene. This CDR3 region has 13 residues. Per the germline V gene, CDR1 is SQVTM and CDR2 is ANQGSEA. In nucleotides, the CDR3 is TGCAGCGTTGAGGAGGGGGCGCGGACTGAAGCTTTCTTT. The encoded protein is CSVEEGARTEAFF.

The chain uses TRBV11-2 and TRBJ2-7; TRBD2 aligns across 8 bases. Trimming cost V 5 bases and J 1 base; bases outside gene matches: 16. This CDR3 has 18 amino acids. CDR1 is SGHAT, CDR2 FQNNGV, per germline. CDR3 DNA sequence: TGTGCCAGCAGCCCCCGGACTGGAGCGGGGGACCATTCCTACGAGCAGTACTTC. As protein: CASSPRTGAGDHSYEQYF.

The rearrangement joins TRBV7-9 to TRBJ1-2; D unclear. Germline CDR1 is SEHNR and CDR2 is FQNEAQ (reference sequence). The CDR3 consists of 14 residues. Trimming took off 0 bases at V and 5 bases at J, with 10 bases between the two ends. Here the CDR3 reads CASSLADAPYGYTF. The CDR3 region has the DNA TGTGCCAGCAGCTTAGCGGACGCCCCGTATGGCTACACCTTC.

This clonotype was detected a few times. The CDR3 region has the DNA TGTGCCAGCAGTTACTCGACCAGGGACAGCCCTAGCACAGATACGCAGTATTTT. Residues: CASSYSTRDSPSTDTQYF. The chain links TRBV6-5 to TRBJ2-3, with 7 bases identical to TRBD1. Per the germline V gene, CDR1 is MNHEY and CDR2 is SVGAGI. The V segment lost 0 bases and the J segment 0 bases; nucleotides outside the gene matches: 9. The CDR3 contains 18 residues.

This clonotype showed up just a few times. The chain joins TRBV12-3 or TRBV12-4 to TRBJ1-5; 9 positions agree with TRBD1. J was trimmed by 5 bases and V by 5 bases; bases with no gene match: 10. This CDR3 spans 16 amino acids. The chain's CDR3 is CASSARGQGQYQPQHF. The DNA for the CDR3 is TGTGCCAGCAGTGCACGCGGACAGGGGCAATATCAGCCCCAGCATTTT.

This clonotype was seen a handful of times. This chain uses TRBV2 with TRBJ1-1; tentative D call: TRBD1 (5 bases). The CDR3 runs to 15 residues. Germline lookup yields CDR1 SNHLY and CDR2 FYNNEI. Trimming stripped 8 bases from V and 0 bases from J, with 16 bases between. As DNA, the CDR3 is TGTGCCAGCCAATTCGGGGCCAGCTTGAACACTGAAGCTTTCTTT. Residues: CASQFGASLNTEAFF.

The rearrangement links TRBV6-5 to TRBJ2-7; a possible D gene is TRBD2 (5 bases). V gave up 5 bases and J gave up 12 bases, with 14 bases separating them. Germline loops: CDR1 MNHEY, CDR2 SVGAGI. The CDR3 contains 11 residues. The CDR3 loop is CASSAGSRRYF. The CDR3 DNA is TGTGCCAGCAGTGCGGGCTCCCGTAGGTACTTC.

The chain couples TRBV27 to TRBJ1-4, with D hard to call. There are 15 residues in the CDR3. The V end lost 6 bases, the J end lost 8 bases, and 19 bases lay between the germline ends. Germline lookup yields CDR1 MNHEY and CDR2 SMNVEV (reference sequence). The CDR3 DNA follows: TGTGCCAGCAGCCGCGACCCCACGGTATCCGAAAAACTGTTTTTT. Protein sequence: CASSRDPTVSEKLFF.

This clonotype appeared many times. This chain uses TRBV7-2 with TRBJ1-5; TRBD1 matches at 11 bases. Germline V gene sequence: CDR1 SGHTA, CDR2 FQGNSA. This CDR3 is 14 amino acids long. Trimming cost V 5 bases and J 4 bases; bases outside gene matches: 1. CDR3 residues: CASSRDRGNQPQHF. The CDR3 DNA reads as TGTGCCAGCAGCCGGGACAGGGGGAATCAGCCCCAGCATTTT.

CDR3 bases: TGTGCCAGCAGTCAACAGGGGGCAGGGACCGGGGAGCTGTTTTTT. This gives the protein CASSQQGAGTGELFF. The V and J genes are TRBV12-3 or TRBV12-4 and TRBJ2-2; the match to TRBD1 covers 9 bases. The CDR3 is 15 residues long. V lost 5 bases, J lost 5 bases, and 6 bases stayed unmatched.

This clonotype was detected a few times. The rearrangement uses TRBV29-1 and TRBJ2-7; D call uncertain. This CDR3 has 11 residues. CDR1 and CDR2 (germline): SQVTM, ANQGSEA. V was pared by 7 bases and J by 3 bases, with 10 bases between. Here the CDR3 reads CSEIQCYEQYV. The CDR3 region has the DNA TGCAGCGAGATACAGTGCTACGAGCAGTACGTC.